This T cell receptor (beta chain) was observed in a study of CD8+CD57+ T cells in acquired aplastic anemia. CD8+CD57+ cell expansion, shown by flow cytometry, had occurred in the patients selected for sequencing. This CDR3 region has 10 residues. Germline loops: CDR1 LNHDA, CDR2 SQIVND (reference sequence). V shed 9 bases and J shed 9 bases, with 9 bases lying between them. The template for TCR beta VDJ and CDR3 sequence profiling was genomic DNA. TCRdb ran MiXCR on the reads and lists one entry per CDR3 protein. The sample lists just over 200,000 distinct CDR3 sequences, less than 75% seen once, with roughly 53% in the top ten.

This TCR was recovered from a human donor with aplastic anemia. J is TRBJ1-5 and V is TRBV19; D may be TRBD1 (5 bases). Sequencing input: sorted CD4+, CD8+, or CD8+CD57+ T cells (not recorded which) from PBMCs. DNA for the CDR3: TGTGCCAGCGGGGCTAGGCCCCAGCATTTT. Its translation: CASGARPQHF.